A selection of T cell receptor beta chains follows, all from one sample in a study of blood T cell repertoires in COVID-19. Method: immunoSEQ multiplex PCR; TCRdb's copy keeps in-frame clones and lacks some. The repertoire includes more than 120,000 clones, 75% to 90% of them detected once, and 3.5% to 5% sits in the top ten. The sequenced material came from PBMCs or T cells enriched from blood (not recorded which). The receptors come from a man aged 45-65 years in a cohort exposed to, infected with or recovered from COVID-19 (not recorded which). The CDR3 runs from the conserved cysteine through the conserved F or W.

CASSLDGLRVNF,TRBJ1-5,TRBV7-2
CATGSTSVEKLFF,TRBJ1-4,TRBV7-9
CASSQDGQHSDTQYF,TRBJ2-3,TRBV3-1/TRBV3-2
CASSALIRTGEGKLFF,TRBJ1-4,TRBV7-2
CASSLGARSEKLFF,TRBJ1-4,TRBV7-2
CASSLSGGAVLGELFF,TRBJ2-2,TRBV5-1
CASRMTGWDYGYTF,TRBJ1-2,TRBV28
CASSLSGFVGTTNEKLFF,TRBJ1-4,TRBV5-1
CSASGLAGHYEQYF,TRBJ2-7,TRBV20-1
CAIKDRDENEKLFF,TRBJ1-4,TRBV6-5
CASSLGQGEFSNQPQHF,TRBJ1-5,TRBV19
CASSIQGTDTQYF,TRBJ2-3,TRBV5-4
CASSDGTGVTGELFF,TRBJ2-2,TRBV10-1
CAISFSGGGEKLFF,TRBJ1-4,TRBV10-3
CASSPTWGGSGLGTQYF,TRBJ2-3,TRBV11-2
CASMPPGQPINGYTF,TRBJ1-2,TRBV19
CASSSSGGEVGYGYTF,TRBJ1-2,TRBV18
CSVEQSGRVGGELFF,TRBJ2-2,TRBV29-1
CASSLTGASTDTQYF,TRBJ2-3,TRBV5-1
CATRGGSYNEQFF,TRBJ2-1,TRBV24-1
CASSQEASSTDTQYF,TRBJ2-3,TRBV4-1
CASRVSSQGGQETQYF,TRBJ2-5,TRBV10-1
CASRLAGSYEQYF,TRBJ2-7,TRBV25-1
CASSLAGTNQPQHF,TRBJ1-5,TRBV5-1
CASSPGQGSGEQHF,TRBJ2-7,TRBV5-1
CASSLGTNWRGGETQYF,TRBJ2-5,TRBV5-6
CASSSWTVEAFF,TRBJ1-1,TRBV19
CASSLAASGSGEHNEKLFF,TRBJ1-4,TRBV13
CASSLGGTGTYPYEQYF,TRBJ2-7,TRBV7-2
CASSSSHEQYF,TRBJ2-7,TRBV7-9
CASSRTGALSNQPQHF,TRBJ1-5,TRBV7-2
CASSLRSGTSGSTDTQYF,TRBJ2-3,TRBV7-9
CASSSTSGSTDTQYF,TRBJ2-3,TRBV6-5